The 3 T cell receptor beta chains in this list originate from one sample, sequenced in a study of CXCR3-negative and CXCR3-positive naive CD8 T cells. Study-level findings and limits: TRB CDR3 hydrophobicity was greater in CXCR3-positive naive cells than in CXCR3-negative naive cells.

The method, 5' RACE with UMI labels, was used to prepare the TRB cDNA libraries. TCRdb reanalyzed the 5' RACE reads and collapses them to one entry per CDR3 protein, without DNA. The sample has 100,000 to 150,000 distinct CDR3 sequences; the top ten hold 0.5% to 0.7%. The antigens of these receptors remain unknown. Source material: naive CXCR3+ CD8+ T cells from blood. Regarding subset: CD45RO-CCR7+CD27+CD95- naive CD8+ T cells expressing CXCR3 (TNR3+). The source of these receptors is a human donor in good health. Some clones in this sample may be carry-over from other donors' samples.

The chain links TRBV4-3 to TRBJ1-2. From germline, CDR1 is LGHNA and CDR2 YSLEER. The length of the CDR3 is 14 residues. This chain's CDR3 is CASSQDRVLGGYTF.

The rearrangement joins TRBV5-6 to TRBJ2-1. Germline V CDR1 and CDR2: SGHDT, YYEEEE. The CDR3 has 13 residues. CDR3 region: CASSWDRGDEQFF.

The V gene is TRBV20-1, the J gene TRBJ1-1; TCRdb returns TRBD1, unconfirmable since there is no DNA. Germline CDR1 reads DFQATT; CDR2 reads SNEGSKA (reference sequence). There are 18 residues in the CDR3. CDR3 residues: CSARDDRRMRLMNTEAFF.